This TCR beta chain was identified during a study of identical twins' blood T cells. Study conclusions and caveats: Twins shared about as many clonotypes as their cloneset sizes predicted.

Likely shared infections and vaccines: all three twin pairs were reared together. This clonotype was counted a few times. Its matching antigen is unknown. In the source study's methods: Each library had roughly 2.2 to 3.6 million CDR3 reads and about 90,000 to nearly 500,000 clonotypes. TCRdb fed the 5' RACE reads into MiXCR, producing one record per CDR3 protein. The V and J calls were determined by TCRdb, not by the authors. The table includes 300,000 to 450,000 distinct CDR3 sequences, 28% detected once. This TCR was recovered from a woman aged 18 to 49 in good health. Input material: PBMCs.

The DNA of the CDR3 is TGTGCCAGCAGTTACTCGAGAGATACGGGCGAGCAGTACTTC. This codes for CASSYSRDTGEQYF. The chain carries TRBV6-5 and TRBJ2-7, with unresolved D. This CDR3 is 14 amino acids long. Per the germline V gene, CDR1 is MNHEY and CDR2 is SVGAGI. V shed 0 bases and J shed 6 bases, with 12 bases lying between them.